This T cell receptor beta chain came from a study of blood T cell repertoires in COVID-19. Here immunoSEQ multiplex PCR was the method, and the copy in TCRdb shows in-frame clones only, minus some. The data hold approximately 210,000 clones, with around four fifths observed a single time. This CDR3 is 17 amino acids long. The junction had 13 bases not matched to a gene; V was cut back by 6 bases and J by 6 bases. The V gene's germline CDR1 is SQVTM and CDR2 ANQGSEA. This chain joins TRBV29-1 and TRBJ2-2; the match to TRBD2 covers 13 bases. The sequenced sample was peripheral blood. The clonotype was recovered from a woman aged 40-49 years with active or convalescent COVID-19. The CDR3 region has the DNA TGCAGCGTCCGCCCCGGGACTAGCGGGGTGGGGTCCGGGGAGCTGTTTTTT. Its translation is CSVRPGTSGVGSGELFF.